A selection of T cell receptor beta chains follows, all from one sample in a study of T cells in Graves' hyperthyroidism and ophthalmopathy. TCRdb reprocessed the multiplex PCR reads via MiXCR and lists one record per CDR3 protein. The top ten clones hold more than 3% of a sample with some 550,000 distinct CDR3 sequences, approximately 16% of them seen once. Sample: blood. These receptors were obtained from a middle-aged woman with Graves' ophthalmopathy. The CDR3 runs from the conserved cysteine through the conserved F or W. The D gene is left open where the match is weak. A row's size may be missing; if present it is once, few, many or a size class.

D gene | clone size | J gene | V gene | CDR3 protein | CDR3 DNA
TRBD1 | many | TRBJ2-7 | TRBV20-1 | CSARDQTGPYEQYF | TGCAGTGCTAGAGACCAGACAGGGCCCTACGAGCAGTACTTC
TRBD1 | . | TRBJ1-2 | TRBV5-1 | CASSRTSGQGNYGYTF | TGCGCCAGCAGCAGAACCTCAGGACAGGGAAACTATGGCTACACCTTC
. | . | TRBJ2-2 | TRBV20-1 | CSARNVANTGELFF | TGCAGTGCTAGAAACGTCGCGAACACCGGGGAGCTGTTTTTT
. | many | TRBJ2-7 | TRBV28 | CATNGDTTYEQYF | TGTGCCACGAATGGGGACACCACCTACGAGCAGTACTTC
. | . | TRBJ2-3 | TRBV29-1 | CSVPSTDAQYF | TGCAGCGTCCCAAGTACAGATGCGCAGTATTTT
. | . | TRBJ2-2 | TRBV6-5 | CASSYSKFGANTGELFF | TGTGCCAGCAGTTACTCGAAGTTCGGGGCGAACACCGGGGAGCTGTTTTTT
. | . | TRBJ2-5 | TRBV20-1 | CSAAGHRETQYF | TGCAGTGCCGCGGGACATAGAGAGACCCAGTACTTC
. | . | TRBJ1-4 | TRBV6-1 | CASSSRDQYEKLFF | TGTGCCAGCAGCAGCCGGGACCAGTATGAAAAACTGTTTTTT
TRBD1 | many | TRBJ1-4 | TRBV30 | CAWSVGQTGREKLFF | TGTGCCTGGAGTGTAGGTCAGACAGGGCGTGAAAAACTGTTTTTT
. | many | TRBJ2-1 | TRBV6-2/TRBV6-3 | CASRPPPLSGYYNEQFF | TGTGCCAGCAGACCCCCCCCCCTTAGCGGTTATTACAATGAGCAGTTCTTC
TRBD2 | . | TRBJ2-3 | TRBV12-3/TRBV12-4 | CASRIGTSGGPSTDTQYF | TGTGCCAGCAGGATTGGGACTAGCGGGGGGCCGAGCACAGATACGCAGTATTTT
. | . | TRBJ2-7 | TRBV4-1 | CASSQDHGTVYEQYF | TGCGCCAGCAGCCAAGATCATGGGACCGTCTACGAGCAGTACTTC
. | many | TRBJ2-1 | TRBV5-1 | CASSLVRLSYNEQFF | TGCGCCAGCAGCTTGGTCAGGCTCTCCTACAATGAGCAGTTCTTC
. | few | TRBJ1-2 | TRBV5-8 | CASSFYRSYGYTF | TGTGCCAGCAGCTTTTACAGGTCCTATGGCTACACCTTC
TRBD1 | . | TRBJ2-6 | TRBV5-1 | CASSGGQAFSGANVLTF | TGCGCCAGCAGCGGTGGACAGGCTTTCTCTGGGGCCAACGTCCTGACTTTC
TRBD1 | many | TRBJ2-7 | TRBV20-1 | CSARGDRESEQYF | TGCAGTGCTAGAGGGGACAGGGAATCCGAGCAGTACTTC
TRBD2 | many | TRBJ2-3 | TRBV11-3 | CASSVGGLAGETDTQYF | TGTGCCAGCAGCGTTGGGGGACTAGCGGGAGAAACAGATACGCAGTATTTT